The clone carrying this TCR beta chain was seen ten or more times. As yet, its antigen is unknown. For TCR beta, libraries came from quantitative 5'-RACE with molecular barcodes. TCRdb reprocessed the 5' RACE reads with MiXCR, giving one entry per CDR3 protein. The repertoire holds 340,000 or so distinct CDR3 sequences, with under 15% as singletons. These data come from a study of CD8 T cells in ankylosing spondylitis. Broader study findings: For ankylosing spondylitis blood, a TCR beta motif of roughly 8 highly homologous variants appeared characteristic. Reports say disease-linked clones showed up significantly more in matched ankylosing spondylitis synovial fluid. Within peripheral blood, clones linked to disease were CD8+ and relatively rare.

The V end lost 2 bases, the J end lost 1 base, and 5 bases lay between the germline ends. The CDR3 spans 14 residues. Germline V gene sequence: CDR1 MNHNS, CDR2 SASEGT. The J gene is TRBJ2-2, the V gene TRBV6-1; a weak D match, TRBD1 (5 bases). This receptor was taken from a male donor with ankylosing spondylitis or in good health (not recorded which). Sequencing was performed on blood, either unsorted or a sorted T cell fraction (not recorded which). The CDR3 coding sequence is TGTGCCAGCAGTGAAACAGGGAACACCGGGGAGCTGTTTTTT. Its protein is CASSETGNTGELFF.